The rows below give T cell receptor beta chains drawn from one sample of a study of T cells in Graves' hyperthyroidism and ophthalmopathy. Each CDR3 protein gets one entry after TCRdb re-called the multiplex PCR reads with MiXCR. The profile shows 280,000 or so distinct CDR3 sequences, about 16% of them singletons. Sequencing was carried out using blood. These receptor sequences come from a woman in her forties or fifties with Graves' hyperthyroidism that later progressed to Graves' ophthalmopathy. Each CDR3 is given with its conserved first and last residue. D genes are given only for firm matches. Rows give clone size only sometimes, using once, few, many, or a class for an expanded clone.

.	TRBD1	TRBV12-3/TRBV12-4	TRBJ2-5	CASSLISGGETQYF	TGTGCCAGCAGTTTAATTTCAGGGGGAGAGACCCAGTACTTC
many	.	TRBV20-1	TRBJ2-7	CSAPTGTYEQYF	TGCAGTGCCCCTACGGGCACCTACGAGCAGTACTTC
many	TRBD2	TRBV5-1	TRBJ2-1	CASSPITGGRYNEQFF	TGCGCCAGCAGCCCGATCACGGGCGGGAGATACAATGAGCAGTTCTTC
many	.	TRBV30	TRBJ2-1	CAWSKGANNEQFF	TGTGCCTGGAGTAAGGGCGCGAACAATGAGCAGTTCTTC
.	TRBD2	TRBV4-2	TRBJ2-2	CASSPWGAGAGTGELFF	TGTGCCAGCAGCCCATGGGGAGCGGGAGCTGGTACCGGGGAGCTGTTTTTT
many	TRBD1	TRBV7-9	TRBJ2-5	CASSLPLHRGQGETQYF	TGTGCCAGCAGCTTACCACTTCACAGGGGGCAAGGAGAGACCCAGTACTTC
many	TRBD1	TRBV28	TRBJ1-5	CSTTGGSNQPQHF	TGTTCCACGACAGGGGGCTCCAATCAGCCCCAGCATTTT
.	.	TRBV10-2	TRBJ1-1	CASSDRGWNTEAFF	TGCGCCAGCAGTGACCGGGGGTGGAACACTGAAGCTTTCTTT
many	TRBD2	TRBV28	TRBJ2-7	CASRQELAGGREQYF	TGTGCCAGCAGGCAAGAACTAGCGGGAGGCCGCGAGCAGTACTTC
.	.	TRBV6-2/TRBV6-3	TRBJ1-4	CASSGMGQVGFEKLFF	TGTGCCAGCAGCGGAATGGGCCAAGTTGGGTTTGAAAAACTGTTTTTT
many	.	TRBV6-1	TRBJ2-1	CASSLGRGSYNEQFF	TGTGCCAGCAGCCTCGGAAGAGGCTCCTACAATGAGCAGTTCTTC
.	.	TRBV19	TRBJ1-5	CASSIFSANQPQHF	TGTGCCAGTAGTATATTCAGCGCGAATCAGCCCCAGCATTTT
many	.	TRBV20-1	TRBJ2-1	CSAVVYNEQFF	TGCAGTGCGGTAGTCTACAATGAGCAGTTCTTC
.	.	TRBV5-1	TRBJ2-6	CASSLDQYTGANVLTF	TGCGCCAGCAGCTTGGATCAGTACACCGGGGCCAACGTCCTGACTTTC
many	TRBD1	TRBV10-3	TRBJ1-1	CAISEEGAKLNTEAFF	TGTGCCATCAGTGAGGAGGGGGCGAAGCTGAACACTGAAGCTTTCTTT
many	.	TRBV10-3	TRBJ1-5	CAISELRAYSNQPQHF	TGTGCCATCAGTGAGTTAAGGGCCTACTCCAATCAGCCCCAGCATTTT
few	.	TRBV2	TRBJ1-5	CASSDREGQPQHF	TGTGCCAGCAGTGATAGGGAGGGTCAGCCCCAGCATTTT
many	.	TRBV11-2	TRBJ2-3	CASSEGLPSQYF	TGTGCCAGCAGCGAGGGACTTCCGAGCCAGTATTTT
many	TRBD1	TRBV5-1	TRBJ2-7	CASSLTGTETYEQYF	TGCGCCAGCAGCTTGACCGGGACAGAGACCTACGAGCAGTACTTC
many	.	TRBV28	TRBJ1-1	CASSHNGIAFF	TGTGCCAGCAGCCACAATGGAATAGCTTTCTTT
many	.	TRBV2	TRBJ1-4	CASSSTFNEKLFF	TGTGCCAGCAGCTCAACGTTTAATGAAAAACTGTTTTTT
.	TRBD2	TRBV15	TRBJ2-5	CATNKPTSGQETQYF	TGTGCCACCAACAAACCCACTAGCGGCCAAGAGACCCAGTACTTC
few	.	TRBV4-2	TRBJ2-5	CASSQGAQETQYF	TGTGCCAGCAGCCAAGGGGCTCAAGAGACCCAGTACTTC
many	TRBD2	TRBV12-3/TRBV12-4	TRBJ2-7	CASSFGLAGDYEQYF	TGTGCCAGCAGTTTTGGGCTAGCGGGAGACTACGAGCAGTACTTC
many	TRBD2	TRBV19	TRBJ2-7	CASASGLAYEQYF	TGTGCCAGCGCCAGCGGACTAGCCTACGAGCAGTACTTC
many	.	TRBV7-8	TRBJ1-1	CASSLVPFGRQNTEAFF	TGTGCCAGCAGCTTAGTTCCTTTTGGACGTCAGAACACTGAAGCTTTCTTT
.	TRBD2	TRBV3-1	TRBJ2-7	CASRLTSGNYEQYF	TGTGCCAGCAGGCTGACTAGCGGGAACTACGAGCAGTACTTC
.	.	TRBV12-3/TRBV12-4	TRBJ1-1	CASSRPDPNTEAFF	TGTGCCAGCAGCAGACCTGACCCGAACACTGAAGCTTTCTTT
.	TRBD1	TRBV18	TRBJ1-1	CASSPDRGHTEAFF	TGTGCCAGCTCACCCGACAGGGGGCACACTGAAGCTTTCTTT
many	TRBD1	TRBV24-1	TRBJ1-1	CATSDFGQVEFF	TGTGCCACCAGTGATTTCGGACAGGTGGAGTTCTTT
many	TRBD2	TRBV20-1	TRBJ2-5	CRFQGLEQETQYF	TGCAGGTTCCAAGGACTAGAACAAGAGACCCAGTACTTC
many	.	TRBV29-1	TRBJ1-1	CSVIRDLNTEAFF	TGCAGCGTTATACGAGACTTGAACACTGAAGCTTTCTTT
many	.	TRBV3-1	TRBJ2-1	CASSQEENRPRQFF	TGTGCCAGCAGCCAAGAAGAGAACCGTCCCAGGCAGTTCTTC
many	TRBD1	TRBV5-1	TRBJ2-3	CASSSRTGGWGDTQYF	TGCGCCAGCAGCTCCCGGACAGGGGGCTGGGGAGATACGCAGTATTTT
.	.	TRBV15	TRBJ1-5	CATSRGGGGVEPQHF	TGTGCCACCAGCAGGGGCGGGGGGGGGGTTGAGCCCCAGCATTTT
many	.	TRBV11-2	TRBJ1-3	CASSLGPGRGDTIYF	TGTGCCAGCAGCTTAGGACCGGGGAGAGGGGACACCATATATTTT
many	.	TRBV12-3/TRBV12-4	TRBJ2-3	CASSKGDTDTQYF	TGTGCCAGCAGTAAAGGGGACACAGATACGCAGTATTTT
.	.	TRBV10-3	TRBJ1-2	CAISESFIPNYGYTF	TGTGCCATCAGTGAGTCGTTCATACCGAACTATGGCTACACCTTC
.	.	TRBV29-1	TRBJ2-5	CPPKTELQETQYF	TGCCCCCCTAAGACAGAGCTCCAAGAGACCCAGTACTTC
few	.	TRBV7-9	TRBJ1-5	CASSKQNQPQHF	TGTGCCAGCAGCAAGCAGAATCAGCCCCAGCATTTT
many	.	TRBV3-1	TRBJ2-2	CASSPTPDSAGELFF	TGTGCCAGCAGCCCCACCCCGGACTCAGCCGGGGAGCTGTTTTTT
.	.	TRBV6-1	TRBJ1-1	CASSEGGGGYQTEAFF	TGTGCCAGCAGTGAAGGGGGAGGTGGTTATCAGACTGAAGCTTTCTTT
many	.	TRBV27	TRBJ1-1	CASSLLHREGVAFF	TGTGCCAGCAGTTTATTACACAGGGAGGGAGTAGCTTTCTTT
.	TRBD2	TRBV3-1	TRBJ2-1	CASSQEVGTSGRNYEQFF	TGTGCCAGCAGCCAAGAAGTGGGGACTAGCGGGAGGAACTATGAGCAGTTCTTC
few	.	TRBV4-2	TRBJ2-7	CASSQDLWAGNQQYF	TGTGCCAGCAGCCAAGATTTATGGGCGGGCAACCAGCAGTACTTC
many	TRBD2	TRBV11-2	TRBJ2-7	CASGGGSYEQYF	TGTGCCAGCGGGGGGGGGTCCTACGAGCAGTACTTC
many	.	TRBV7-2	TRBJ2-5	CASSPRRRETQYF	TGTGCCAGCAGCCCCCGAAGGCGGGAGACCCAGTACTTC
.	.	TRBV13	TRBJ2-7	CASSRGFLYEQYF	TGTGCCAGTTCTCGGGGATTTCTCTACGAGCAGTACTTC
.	.	TRBV7-9	TRBJ1-4	CASSLRDRGEKLFF	TGTGCCAGCAGCTTGAGGGATAGGGGTGAAAAACTGTTTTTT
.	.	TRBV5-5	TRBJ2-7	CASSLNPGNAYEQYF	TGTGCCAGCAGCCTCAACCCCGGGAACGCCTACGAGCAGTACTTC
few	.	TRBV13	TRBJ1-2	CASSLGTDQTYYGYTF	TGTGCCAGCAGCTTAGGGACAGACCAAACCTACTATGGCTACACCTTC
few	.	TRBV5-4	TRBJ2-2	CASTDSVNTGELFF	TGTGCCAGCACCGACAGCGTTAACACCGGGGAGCTGTTTTTT